A selection of T cell receptor beta chains follows, all from one sample in a study of cytomegalovirus exposure and HLA in healthy donors. Generated by immunoSEQ multiplex PCR, the TCRdb table keeps only in-frame clones and is missing some. The table gives around 200,000 clones; the top ten clones make up 1.1% of it. What was sequenced was PBMCs. The receptors derive from a girl aged 2 to 10 in good health and CMV-seropositive. The CDR3 runs from the conserved cysteine through the conserved F or W. D genes are given only for firm matches.

>TRBJ2-2|TRBD2|TRBV7-3
CASSLTGGRLTGELFF
TGTGCCAGCAGCTTAACGGGCGGGAGACTCACCGGGGAGCTGTTTTTT
>TRBJ1-1|-|TRBV29-1
CSVARQEMNTEAFF
TGCAGCGTTGCTCGACAGGAGATGAACACTGAAGCTTTCTTT
>TRBJ2-1|TRBD2|TRBV5-1
CASSGGLAAYNEQFF
TGCGCCAGCAGCGGGGGACTAGCGGCTTACAATGAGCAGTTCTTC
>TRBJ1-5|-|TRBV28
CASSRVNQPQHF
TGTGCCAGCAGCCGGGTTAATCAGCCCCAGCATTTT
>TRBJ2-7|-|TRBV19
CASSIDPDSDYEQYF
TGTGCCAGTAGTATAGATCCGGACAGCGACTACGAGCAGTACTTC
>TRBJ2-3|TRBD2|TRBV5-1
CASSSLAGVNTDTQYF
TGCGCCAGCAGCTCTCTAGCGGGAGTAAATACAGATACGCAGTATTTT
>TRBJ2-2|TRBD2|TRBV27
CASSRLAGGTGELFF
TGTGCCAGCAGCCGCCTCGCGGGAGGGACCGGGGAGCTGTTTTTT
>TRBJ2-7|-|TRBV5-4
CASSNGLLSSYEQYF
TGTGCCAGCAGCAACGGACTTCTGAGCTCCTACGAGCAGTACTTC
>TRBJ2-3|TRBD1|TRBV27
CASSFTGGNTQYF
TGTGCCAGCAGTTTTACAGGGGGGAATACGCAGTATTTT
>TRBJ2-1|TRBD2|TRBV7-9
CASSFSGGRAAGEQFF
TGTGCCAGCAGCTTCTCAGGCGGGAGGGCCGCGGGTGAGCAGTTCTTC
>TRBJ2-1|-|TRBV7-2
CASSLVELNEQFF
TGTGCCAGCAGCTTAGTGGAGCTCAATGAGCAGTTCTTC
>TRBJ1-1|-|TRBV18
CASSPTGNTEAFF
TGTGCCAGCTCACCAACCGGGAACACTGAAGCTTTCTTT
>TRBJ2-2|TRBD2|TRBV28
CASLAGGAGELFF
TGTGCCAGTCTAGCGGGAGGGGCCGGGGAGCTGTTTTTT
>TRBJ2-7|-|TRBV30
CAWSRFSYEQYF
TGTGCCTGGAGTCGTTTCTCCTACGAGCAGTACTTC
>TRBJ2-7|TRBD1|TRBV5-1
CASSLGQGSYEQYF
TGCGCCAGCAGTCTTGGACAGGGATCCTACGAGCAGTACTTC
>TRBJ2-2|-|TRBV10-2
CASSPGETGELFF
TGCGCCAGCAGTCCCGGAGAGACCGGGGAGCTGTTTTTT
>TRBJ2-3|TRBD2|TRBV30
CAWGYSGKSSDTQYF
TGTGCCTGGGGATATAGCGGGAAGTCTTCAGATACGCAGTATTTT
>TRBJ1-2|TRBD1|TRBV27
CASSLGQGRSGGYTF
TGTGCCAGCAGTTTGGGACAGGGGCGGTCGGGTGGCTACACCTTC